One and the same sample provided the 11 T cell receptor beta chains below, sequenced in a study of shared clonotypes between healthy human individuals. The naive CD8 fraction comprised CD45RO-negative cells positively selected for CCR7 and excluded terminally differentiated effector memory CD45RA+ cells. This table comes from immunoSEQ multiplex PCR, and its TCRdb copy is limited to in-frame clones, with some not included. The sample holds roughly 2.1 million clones, 90% to 95% seen once. Sequencing used naive CD8+ T cells from PBMCs. The receptor set was obtained from a young man in good health. Some clones in this sample may be carry-over from other donors' samples.

A word on this clone: This CDR3 is also generated by other DNA sequences in the sample. The chain has TRBV19 and TRBJ2-5; no reliable D call. The CDR3 runs to 13 residues. The germline gives CDR1 LNHDA, CDR2 SQIVND (reference sequence). The V end was cut by 0 bases, the J end by 3 bases, with 5 bases between. CDR3 residues: CASSIDVEETQYF. The CDR3 DNA reads as TGTGCCAGTAGTATAGATGTTGAAGAGACCCAGTACTTC.

The rearrangement joins TRBV10-3 to TRBJ2-3; 11 bases agree with TRBD2. The germline gives CDR1 ENHRY, CDR2 SYGVKD. The CDR3 totals 15 residues. V gave up 6 bases and J gave up 3 bases; unmatched junction bases: 5. CDR3 region: CAISIAGGRTDTQYF. In nucleotides, the CDR3 is TGTGCCATCAGCATAGCGGGAGGGCGGACAGATACGCAGTATTTT.

The chain employs TRBV10-2 and TRBJ2-5; D remains ambiguous. V gave up 3 bases and J gave up 5 bases, with 13 bases separating them. The germline gives CDR1 WSHSY, CDR2 SAAADI. The CDR3 totals 14 residues. The CDR3 DNA reads TGCGCCAGCAGTGAAGGGAAGTTTATGGAGACCCAGTACTTC. It is translated as CASSEGKFMETQYF.

The rearrangement joins TRBV28 to TRBJ2-2; D gene uncertain. This CDR3 has 14 amino acids. Germline CDR1 is MDHEN and CDR2 is SYDVKM. V shed 5 bases and J shed 4 bases, with 11 bases lying between them. This CDR3 reads CASSPSWGTGELFF. The CDR3 DNA follows: TGTGCCAGCAGTCCGTCATGGGGCACCGGGGAGCTGTTTTTT.

V gene TRBV5-6 combines with J gene TRBJ2-2, with a possible D match to TRBD1 (5 bases). CDR1 and CDR2 (germline): SGHDT, YYEEEE. The CDR3 runs to 12 residues. V shed 6 bases and J shed 6 bases, with 9 bases lying between them. CDR3 coding DNA: TGTGCCAGCACAAAGGGGCCCGGGGAGCTGTTTTTT. Protein sequence: CASTKGPGELFF.

This CDR3 is CASSEPGYGQPQHF. The CDR3 DNA reads as TGTGCCAGCAGTGAACCAGGGTACGGTCAGCCCCAGCATTTT. The V gene is TRBV6-1, the J gene TRBJ1-5; D perhaps matches TRBD1 (5 bases). The germline V and J ends were trimmed by 2 bases and 6 bases, with 11 bases remaining between them. Germline V gene sequence: CDR1 MNHNS, CDR2 SASEGT. The CDR3 totals 14 residues.

This chain joins TRBV7-9 and TRBJ2-7, with D hard to call. Germline CDR1 and CDR2: SEHNR and FQNEAQ (reference sequence). V shed 2 bases and J shed 3 bases, with 11 bases lying between them. CDR3 length: 14 amino acids. The CDR3: CASSLLPANYEQYF. The CDR3 bases are TGTGCCAGCAGCTTACTGCCGGCAAACTACGAGCAGTACTTC.

This clone appeared a single time. This chain connects TRBV6-1 to TRBJ1-2; D is unresolved. Between the trimmed V and J ends, which lost 6 bases and 8 bases, there was a span of 19 bases. Germline V CDR1 and CDR2: MNHNS, SASEGT. The CDR3 consists of 14 residues. The CDR3 region is CASRPKAVPLGYTF. In DNA, the CDR3 is TGTGCCAGCAGACCCAAGGCCGTCCCCCTGGGCTACACCTTC.

The chain links TRBV27 to TRBJ2-7; 9 bases agree with TRBD1. The CDR3 is 14 amino acids. Germline V gene lookup returns CDR1 MNHEY and CDR2 SMNVEV (reference sequence). V shed 7 bases and J 6 bases; nucleotides not matched to a gene: 10. The CDR3 region is CASTATGGASEQYF. The DNA for the CDR3 is TGTGCCAGCACGGCAACAGGGGGCGCGTCCGAGCAGTACTTC.

The chain employs TRBV5-1 and TRBJ2-7, with a tentative D call TRBD1 (6 bases). CDR3 length: 14 residues. Germline CDR1 SGHRS, CDR2 YFSETQ. The ends were cut back, 1 base at V and 4 bases at J, with 12 bases in the middle. The CDR3 bases are TGCGCCAGCAGCTTGTACAACCAGGGGTACGAGCAGTACTTC. Translation: CASSLYNQGYEQYF. The entire variable domain, with the rest obtained from reference TRBV5-1 and TRBJ2-7, is as follows: KAGVTQTPRYLIKTRGQQVTLSCSPISGHRSVSWYQQTPGQGLQFLFEYFSETQRNKGNFPGRFSGRQFSNSRSEMNVSTLELGDSALYLCASSLYNQGYEQYFGPGTRLTVT.

This chain joins TRBV28 and TRBJ2-2; D is unresolved. The CDR3 is 18 residues long. CDR1 and CDR2 (germline): MDHEN, SYDVKM. Trimming left V 3 bases short and J 0 bases short, with 17 bases between. CDR3 amino acids: CASSLSLTERTNTGELFF. The CDR3 DNA reads as TGTGCCAGCAGTTTGTCTCTGACGGAAAGAACGAACACCGGGGAGCTGTTTTTT.